This is a list of T cell receptor beta chains from one sample in a study of CXCR3-negative and CXCR3-positive naive CD8 T cells. TCRdb reprocessed the 5' RACE reads and stores each CDR3 protein as one record, lacking DNA. The sample is made up of around 81,000 distinct CDR3 sequences, and the top ten hold around 1.6% of it. Specimen: naive CXCR3- CD8+ T cells from blood. These receptor sequences come from a human donor in good health. Some clones in this sample may be carry-over from other donors' samples. CDR3s include the opening cysteine and the closing phenylalanine or tryptophan.

TRBV14,TRBJ1-2,CASSQGGLGVNGYTF
TRBV29-1,TRBJ2-1,CSERHGSYNEQFF
TRBV1,TRBJ2-5,CTSKELAGVETQYF
TRBV9,TRBJ2-5,CASSVGWGSETQYF
TRBV29-1,TRBJ2-1,CSGPRTGNTNEQFF
TRBV28,TRBJ2-7,CASSSGPRVYEQYF
TRBV28,TRBJ2-3,CASSPPTGDGTDTQYF
TRBV29-1,TRBJ2-7,CSVEQRNEQYF
TRBV20-1,TRBJ2-5,CSASRGDRPQETQYF
TRBV5-1,TRBJ1-1,CASSPWTGGETEAFF
TRBV28,TRBJ1-6,CASSLGDRARSPLHF
TRBV20-1,TRBJ1-6,CSARERDRGSPLHF
TRBV5-5,TRBJ2-3,CASSLGVDTQYF
TRBV29-1,TRBJ1-6,CSVSGGPDNSPLHF
TRBV30,TRBJ2-7,CARRDSSYEQYF
TRBV7-2,TRBJ2-7,CASSVDRDDSYEQYF
TRBV11-2,TRBJ2-3,CASSLELAGGVTDTQYF
TRBV14,TRBJ2-1,CASSQGRTEYNEQFF
TRBV7-6,TRBJ2-5,CASSLLTGQETQYF
TRBV12-3/TRBV12-4,TRBJ1-1,CASSPWVRGEAFF
TRBV27,TRBJ1-4,CASRPSSPANEKLFF
TRBV29-1,TRBJ1-1,CSVPRGGLRTEAFF
TRBV5-1,TRBJ2-7,CASSLGTGNYEQYF
TRBV28,TRBJ2-3,CASSFFRDLTDTQYF
TRBV4-3,TRBJ1-4,CASSQDRAGEKLFF
TRBV5-1,TRBJ2-3,CASSVKSDTQYF
TRBV11-2,TRBJ2-5,CASSFGQTQYF
TRBV29-1,TRBJ2-2,CSVKGATGSGGELFF
TRBV15,TRBJ2-1,CATSREVGYEQFF
TRBV29-1,TRBJ2-2,CSVGITLAGVITGELFF
TRBV28,TRBJ1-5,CASNGPNQPQHF
TRBV12-3/TRBV12-4,TRBJ1-3,CASSKDSGNTIYF
TRBV29-1,TRBJ2-7,CSVEIAGGSYEQYF
TRBV6-5,TRBJ1-3,CASRPPIPVSGNTIYF
TRBV7-9,TRBJ2-1,CASSSPAGTSALEQFF
TRBV7-2,TRBJ2-3,CASSLLAGGPPDTQYF
TRBV23-1,TRBJ2-7,CASSHPISGSYEQYF
TRBV12-3/TRBV12-4,TRBJ2-7,CASSRRALDEQYF
TRBV12-3/TRBV12-4,TRBJ2-7,CASSFGGGEQYF
TRBV29-1,TRBJ2-7,CSVEVAVPYEQYF
TRBV15,TRBJ2-7,CATSTDGRQYF
TRBV3-1,TRBJ2-3,CASSQGLRRADTQYF
TRBV27,TRBJ2-1,CASSTVRPSDEQFF
TRBV7-2,TRBJ2-7,CASSPYYGQSTYEQYF